This T cell receptor beta chain was sequenced during a study of blood T cell repertoires in COVID-19. CDR1 is LNHDA and CDR2 is SQIVND in the germline V gene (reference sequence). The J segment lost 8 bases and the V segment lost 3 bases, leaving 6 bases of the junction unmatched. The CDR3 totals 15 residues. Generated by immunoSEQ multiplex PCR, the TCRdb table keeps only in-frame clones and is missing some. Among 200,000 to 300,000 clones listed, approximately 84% were seen once. The rearrangement uses TRBV19 and TRBJ2-1; the match to TRBD2 covers 11 bases. Sequencing was carried out using PBMCs or T cells enriched from blood (not recorded which). The receptor was isolated from a woman aged 40-49 years with acute COVID-19. The CDR3 is CASSMGLADFYEQFF. The CDR3 coding sequence is TGTGCCAGTAGTATGGGACTAGCGGATTTCTATGAGCAGTTCTTC.